Sequencing of this T cell receptor (beta chain) was carried out in a study of blood T cells in healthy people across ages. Study observations and caveats: Per million T cells, TCR beta diversity dropped about linearly as age rose.

A second PCR, run for about 7 to 12 cycles, used a sample-barcoded 5' primer plus a J-beta primer mix. TCRdb re-called the 5' RACE reads with MiXCR, one entry per CDR3 protein. Here the sample spans 750,000 to 950,000 distinct CDR3 sequences, more than 25% being singletons. To note about this clonotype: What it binds is unknown.

This CDR3 contains 12 residues. Germline-derived CDR1 and CDR2 are SGHTA and FQGNSA. The sample was also reused in another study, on T cells of mothers and their children. That paper notes: Every mother produced more than 10 million TCR beta CDR3 reads, whereas every child provided 2.5 million to 3.5 million.

This TCR was sampled from a boy aged 5-17 years in good health. This rearrangement joins TRBV7-2 to TRBJ2-5, with D perhaps TRBD2 (6 bases). Near its end, the DNA agrees better with TRBJ2-7, so the J call may be wrong. The sequencing sample was made of blood. Here the CDR3 reads CASSQGLAEQYF. The CDR3 nucleotides are TGTGCCAGCAGCCAGGGACTCGCCGAGCAGTACTTC.